The clone carrying this TCR beta chain was recorded at least ten times. CDR3 size: 11 residues. The V end lost 5 bases, the J end lost 2 bases, and 6 bases lay between the germline ends. Germline loops: CDR1 SQVTM, CDR2 ANQGSEA. This sample is part of a study of regulatory T cells in long-lasting Graves disease. The time point here: newly diagnosed GD, antithyroid drugs for less than 3 months. PBMCs were the source of the RNA used for TCR sequencing. Diagnosing Graves' disease relied on the American Thyroid Association guidelines. To make TCR beta libraries, researchers used iRepertoire HTBI primers and Arm-PCR of CDR3 regions. MiXCR, run by TCRdb on the multiplex PCR reads, gives a single entry per CDR3 protein. The sample records roughly 500,000 distinct CDR3 sequences, about 12% being singletons. The same data also contributed to another study, on T cells in Graves' hyperthyroidism and ophthalmopathy. That study reports: Blood also held most thyroid clonotypes expanded beyond 0.001.

This sequence was found in a woman aged 25 to 39 with Graves disease. Sequencing was performed on peripheral blood mononuclear cells (PBMCs), taken at new diagnosis, from a patient treated with antithyroid drugs. The V gene is TRBV29-1, the J gene TRBJ1-1, with D unresolved. In nucleotides, the CDR3 is TGCAGCGTTTTAATCAACACTGAAGCTTTCTTT. Its translation: CSVLINTEAFF.